The clone carrying this T cell receptor beta chain has a single count. The entry originates in a study of blood T cell repertoires in COVID-19. Study at large: The United States, Italy and Spain supplied acute and convalescent COVID-19 samples.

Authors' analysis steps: Scientists estimated how many nucleated cells there were by amplifying reference gene primers. Sequenced by immunoSEQ multiplex PCR; TCRdb stores in-frame clones only, minus some. That table supplies the V and J calls and clone size; D and trimming were determined from the DNA. Here the sample spans more than 65,000 clones, over 60% being singletons. This sequence was found in a woman of 80 years or more with active or convalescent COVID-19. Source material: peripheral blood.

CDR3 in amino acids: CASRYDSTGELFF. DNA of the CDR3: TGTGCCAGCAGATATGACAGCACCGGGGAGCTGTTTTTT. The chain has TRBV7-2 and TRBJ2-2, with D possibly being TRBD1 (5 bases). Trimming left V 6 bases short and J 4 bases short, with 9 bases between. Germline CDR1 is SGHTA and CDR2 is FQGNSA. The CDR3 is 13 residues long.